The text below deals with one T cell receptor (beta chain). Sequenced by immunoSEQ multiplex PCR; TCRdb stores in-frame clones only, minus some. The sample yields tens of thousands of clones, 78% seen once. The data belong to a study of radiotherapy plus CTLA-4 blockade in lung cancer. The ends lost 4 bases at V and 4 bases at J; junction bases unmatched: 8. There are 14 residues in the CDR3. Germline-derived CDR1 and CDR2 are SGHDT and YYEEEE. Sample: peripheral blood, taken from a patient treated with radiotherapy plus ipilimumab. The sequence was collected from a human donor with non-small cell lung cancer whose response to radiotherapy plus ipilimumab could not be evaluated. Some clones in this sample may be carry-over from other donors' samples. The gene calls are TRBV5-6 and TRBJ2-7, with TRBD1 identical over 7 bases. In DNA form, the CDR3 reads TGTGCCAGCAGCGAACAGGGGTACCCGTACGAGCAGTACTTC. Protein sequence: CASSEQGYPYEQYF.